One and the same sample provided the 8 T cell receptor beta chains below, sequenced in a study of T cell responses to AZD1222 COVID-19 vaccine. Sequencing used immunoSEQ multiplex PCR; TCRdb keeps in-frame clones, though not all of them. The table has over 100,000 clones, approximately 91% seen once. The sample here was peripheral blood, taken 28 days after the second AZD1222 dose. The receptors derive from an adult who received the AZD1222 COVID-19 vaccine.

This sequence joins TRBV9 and TRBJ2-2, with 9 bases fitting TRBD2. V lost 4 bases to trimming and J lost 5 bases; unmatched junction nucleotides: 6. The CDR3 consists of 15 residues. Germline loops: CDR1 SGDLS, CDR2 YYNGEE. In nucleotides, the CDR3 is TGTGCCAGCAGCCTAAGGACTAGCGTAACCGGGGAGCTGTTTTTT. It specifies CASSLRTSVTGELFF.

This clone came up a few times. An end of the junction differs from the germline gene, which may be a read error. The DNA of the CDR3 is TGCGCCAGCAGCTATGGACAGGGGCCACTAAACTTC. Translated, it gives CASSYGQGPLNF. The chain has TRBV5-1 and TRBJ1-2; TRBD1 matches at 9 bases. CDR1 is SGHRS, CDR2 YFSETQ, per germline. The CDR3 is 12 residues long.

The rearrangement joins TRBV14 to TRBJ2-2, with D perhaps TRBD1 (5 bases). The CDR3 contains 13 residues. Looked up from germline, CDR1 is SGHDN and CDR2 is FVKESK. The V and J ends lost 1 base and 6 bases respectively, with 6 bases between them. This CDR3 reads CASSQAGPGELFF. In DNA form, the CDR3 reads TGTGCCAGCAGCCAAGCAGGGCCCGGGGAGCTGTTTTTT.

The rearrangement links TRBV7-9 to TRBJ1-1; D is perhaps TRBD1 (6 bases). Per germline, CDR1 SEHNR and CDR2 FQNEAQ (reference sequence). This CDR3 has 14 residues. V was shortened by 2 bases and J by 1 base, with 8 bases between the two germline ends. CDR3 residues: CASSLTGKNTEAFF. Here the CDR3 DNA reads TGTGCCAGCAGCTTAACAGGGAAGAACACTGAAGCTTTCTTT.

This chain links TRBV4-1 with TRBJ2-3; the D gene is possibly TRBD1 (5 bases). CDR1 MGHRA and CDR2 YSYEKL come from the germline V gene. With 5 bases removed from V and 0 bases from J, the gap between germline ends came to 12 bases. The CDR3 is 15 residues long. The CDR3 sequence is CASSIRQSSTDTQYF. CDR3 sequence (DNA): TGCGCCAGCAGCATAAGACAGAGTAGCACAGATACGCAGTATTTT.

The rearrangement joins TRBV2 to TRBJ2-7; D is unclear. V was shortened by 8 bases and J by 0 bases, with 5 bases between the two germline ends. The CDR3 consists of 11 residues. CDR1 and CDR2 (germline): SNHLY, FYNNEI. The CDR3 protein is CASLLSYEQYF. The DNA for the CDR3 is TGTGCCAGCTTGCTCTCCTACGAGCAGTACTTC.

The gene calls are TRBV7-3 and TRBJ1-2; D perhaps matches TRBD1 (6 bases). V lost 9 bases and J lost 7, with 9 bases in between. Germline CDR1 SGHTA, CDR2 FQGTGA. This CDR3 region has 10 residues. The CDR3 region is CASPRGGYTF. As DNA, the CDR3 is TGTGCCAGTCCCAGGGGTGGCTACACCTTC.

This clone has only one observation. The V call is TRBV5-1, the J call TRBJ1-6, with TRBD1 matching over 9 bases. V was pared by 4 bases and J by 7 bases, with 3 bases of the junction left unmatched. Germline V gene sequence: CDR1 SGHRS, CDR2 YFSETQ. The CDR3 runs 14 residues. As DNA, the CDR3 is TGCGCCAGCAGCCAGGGACAGGGAAATTCACCCCTCCACTTT. This encodes CASSQGQGNSPLHF.